This T cell receptor beta chain comes out of a study of blood T cell repertoires in COVID-19. Across the study: COVID-19 samples, acute and convalescent, were from the United States, Italy and Spain. Sample material is recorded as cDNA or gDNA derived from T cells, B-cell-depleted T cells, or PBMCs.

As handled by the study authors: Counts of nucleated cells, estimated from reference gene primer amplification, were obtained. The method was immunoSEQ multiplex PCR; TCRdb's version includes in-frame clones alone and lacks a portion of them. The V and J calls and the clone size are those of that table, but D and trimming were determined from the DNA. The data show about 73,000 clones, 89% seen once. V gave up 7 bases and J gave up 5 bases, with 9 bases separating them. Germline loops: CDR1 SNHLY, CDR2 FYNNEI. The CDR3 has 12 amino acids. The count of this clone is one. The sequenced sample was peripheral blood. The chain combines TRBV2 with TRBJ2-1; no firm D call. The receptor's source is a man at least 80 years old with acute or convalescent COVID-19. As DNA, the CDR3 is TGTGCCAGCAAGTACAGCCACAATGAGCAGTTCTTC. Protein: CASKYSHNEQFF.